The 5 T cell receptor beta chains below were found in one sample sequenced in a study of blood T cell repertoires in COVID-19. TCRdb's copy holds only in-frame clones and misses some; the assay was immunoSEQ multiplex PCR. The sample yields fewer than 250,000 clones, roughly 82% seen once. The material sequenced was peripheral blood. The receptors stem from a woman in her fifties or sixties with COVID-19, enrolled during active disease.

This chain uses TRBV9 with TRBJ1-1; D not certain. The CDR3 contains 14 residues. Germline V gene data show CDR1 as SGDLS and CDR2 as YYNGEE. The V end lost 0 bases, the J end lost 2 bases, and 8 bases lay between the germline ends. CDR3 region: CASSVVQANTEAFF. CDR3 coding DNA: TGTGCCAGCAGCGTAGTCCAGGCCAACACTGAAGCTTTCTTT. The full variable domain, with the rest looked up from reference TRBV9 and TRBJ1-1, is DSGVTQTPKHLITATGQRVTLRCSPRSGDLSVYWYQQSLDQGLQFLIQYYNGEERAKGNILERFSAQQFPDLHSELNLSSLELGDSALYFCASSVVQANTEAFFGQGTRLTVV.

The chain carries TRBV2 and TRBJ2-1; 11 positions match TRBD2. The V gene end was trimmed by 6 bases and the J gene end by 1 base; junction bases not matched to a gene: 2. The CDR3 is 15 residues long. The germline V gene encodes CDR1 SNHLY and CDR2 FYNNEI. CDR3 nucleotides: TGTGCCAGCAGGAGACTAGCGGGGTCCTACAATGAGCAGTTCTTC. This encodes CASRRLAGSYNEQFF. The whole variable domain, remainder taken from reference TRBV2 and TRBJ2-1, is EPEVTQTPSHQVTQMGQEVILRCVPISNHLYFYWYRQILGQKVEFLVSFYNNEISEKSEIFDDQFSVERPDGSNFTLKIRSTKLEDSAMYFCASRRLAGSYNEQFFGPGTRLTVL.

V gene TRBV24-1 combines with J gene TRBJ2-2; D is possibly TRBD2 (6 bases). The length of the CDR3 is 15 residues. From germline, CDR1 is KGHDR and CDR2 SFDVKD. The germline V and J ends were trimmed by 10 bases and 2 bases, with 16 bases remaining between them. CDR3 coding DNA: TGTGCCACAGCCCATTCGGGAGCAAACACCGGGGAGCTGTTTTTT. Translation gives CATAHSGANTGELFF.

The chain has TRBV2 and TRBJ2-7; D gene ambiguous. Germline V CDR1 and CDR2: SNHLY, FYNNEI. Trimming took 4 bases from V and 3 from J, leaving 13 bases between them. The CDR3 totals 14 residues. The CDR3 region has the DNA TGTGCCAGCAGTGTTAACAGAGAATTCTACGAGCAGTACGTC. Encoded protein: CASSVNREFYEQYV.

The V gene is TRBV5-1, the J gene TRBJ2-2; TRBD2 aligns across 9 bases. The CDR3 covers 16 residues. V was pared by 3 bases and J by 7 bases, with 10 bases of the junction left unmatched. Germline CDR1 and CDR2: SGHRS and YFSETQ. CDR3 coding DNA: TGCGCCAGCAGCTCTACTCGCGGGGGGGCCGTCGGGGAGCTGTTTTTT. Translated, it gives CASSSTRGGAVGELFF.